This TCR beta chain was captured in a study of T cells in Graves' hyperthyroidism and ophthalmopathy. Amplified TCR beta CDR3 regions derived from RNA transcripts. TCR CDR3 underwent first-round RT-PCR with the HTBI primer set. From the multiplex PCR reads, TCRdb called clonotypes with MiXCR, one entry per CDR3 protein. The sample shows approximately 640,000 distinct CDR3 sequences, 15% to 20% of them seen only once. V lost 3 bases to trimming and J lost 3 bases, with 23 bases between them. Germline V lookup: CDR1 SGHAT, CDR2 FQDESV (reference sequence). This CDR3 region has 18 residues. In its sample, this clonotype was seen many times.

The V call is TRBV11-1, the J call TRBJ2-5, with D possibly matching TRBD2 (5 bases). This receptor was obtained from a man aged 50 to 60 with Graves' hyperthyroidism. The sample comprised blood. Here the CDR3 reads CASSFFVGAHRNEETQYF. CDR3 nucleotides: TGTGCCAGCAGCTTTTTCGTGGGAGCACACAGAAACGAAGAGACCCAGTACTTC.